The 27 T cell receptor beta chains listed next were all sequenced from one sample in a study of breast tumors, draining lymph nodes, adjacent tissues. Axillary draining lymph nodes of breast cancer patients supplied the node samples. Using its own MiXCR run on the multiplex PCR reads, TCRdb lists one record per CDR3 protein. The table lists about 89,000 distinct CDR3 sequences, roughly 30% of them singletons, with roughly 7.3% in the top ten. The sample was axillary lymph node tissue. The origin of the receptors is a female donor with breast cancer. Some clones in this sample may be carry-over from other donors' samples.

The chain uses TRBV9 and TRBJ2-3, with a tentative D call TRBD2 (5 bases). Germline CDR1 reads SGDLS; CDR2 reads YYNGEE. The CDR3 sequence is 15 residues long. Trimming shortened V by 0 bases and J by 2 bases, and 10 bases separated the two germline ends. The CDR3 DNA reads TGTGCCAGCAGCGTAGGTGGGAGTAACACAGATACGCAGTATTTT. It yields the protein CASSVGGSNTDTQYF.

This clonotype was observed at least ten times. The gene calls are TRBV30 and TRBJ2-5; D perhaps matches TRBD2 (5 bases). V was cut by 0 bases and J by 4 bases, with 9 bases left in between. The CDR3 has 13 amino acids. Germline CDR1 GTSNPN, CDR2 SVGIG (reference sequence). CDR3 amino acids: CAWSVLLGETQYF. The DNA of the CDR3 is TGTGCCTGGAGTGTACTACTAGGAGAGACCCAGTACTTC.

This clonotype showed up many times. V and J are TRBV7-2 and TRBJ1-3; perhaps TRBD1 as D (6 bases). Germline V gene lookup returns CDR1 SGHTA and CDR2 FQGNSA. CDR3 length equals 15 residues. V lost 3 bases, J lost 0 bases, and 9 bases lay in between. The CDR3 loop reads CASSFNRASGNTIYF. Written as DNA, the CDR3 is TGTGCCAGCAGCTTCAACAGGGCCTCTGGAAACACCATATATTTT.

This clonotype was picked up many times. The chain links TRBV29-1 to TRBJ2-1; 7 bases match TRBD2. The CDR3 is 14 residues long. Germline assignment: CDR1 SQVTM and CDR2 ANQGSEA. J was trimmed by 2 bases and V by 4 bases; bases with no gene match: 5. The CDR3 DNA sequence: TGCAGCGTTGTTGGCGGGAGCGCCTACAATGAGCAGTTCTTC. Translation: CSVVGGSAYNEQFF.

At least ten counts were recorded for this clonotype. The rearrangement uses TRBV19 and TRBJ1-6, with a weak D call TRBD1 (5 bases). This CDR3 contains 16 residues. Per the germline V gene, CDR1 is LNHDA and CDR2 is SQIVND (reference sequence). Deletions cut 5 bases from V and 5 bases from J, with 16 bases between. Here the CDR3 reads CASSPLVGGNNSPLHF. CDR3 coding DNA: TGTGCCAGTAGTCCCCTCGTCGGGGGTAATAATTCACCCCTCCACTTT.

On this clonotype: A much larger clone sits a single nucleotide away, making a read error possible. This chain joins TRBV5-6 and TRBJ1-2; maybe TRBD1 (5 bases). Germline loops: CDR1 SGHDT, CDR2 YYEEEE. The CDR3 contains 14 residues. In DNA form, the CDR3 reads TGTGCCAGCAGTCCATCCGGGACCAACTGTGGCTACACCTTC. Protein product: CASSPSGTNCGYTF.

At least ten counts were recorded for this clonotype. J is TRBJ1-1 and V is TRBV5-1; TRBD1 matches 8 bases. Trimming cost V 4 bases and J 3 bases; bases outside gene matches: 5. CDR1 SGHRS and CDR2 YFSETQ come from the germline V gene. The CDR3 is 14 amino acids. In DNA form, the CDR3 reads TGCGCCAGCAGCAATGCAGGGGGCTACACTGAAGCTTTCTTT. Encoded protein: CASSNAGGYTEAFF.

This clonotype was seen repeatedly, ten times or more. This rearrangement joins TRBV16 to TRBJ1-3; TRBD1 might be the D (5 bases). The V and J ends lost 10 bases and 2 bases respectively, with 12 bases between them. Germline CDR1 reads KGHSY; CDR2 reads FQNENV. The CDR3 extends over 13 amino acids. The CDR3 spells CATGTGTGNTIYF. The CDR3 DNA follows: TGTGCCACTGGGACTGGAACTGGAAACACCATATATTTT.

The chain is built from TRBV6-1 and TRBJ2-7, with TRBD1 as a possible D gene (5 bases). V was shortened by 5 bases and J by 1 base, with 18 bases between the two germline ends. This CDR3 comprises 16 residues. CDR1 and CDR2 from the germline V gene are MNHNS and SASEGT. The CDR3 coding sequence is TGTGCCAGCAGTCAATCATTGGGGCAGGGTTCCTACGAGCAGTACTTC. The encoded protein is CASSQSLGQGSYEQYF.

A word on this clonotype: This could be a read error, since a much larger clone is one nucleotide away. Here the CDR3 DNA reads TGTGCCGGCACCCTGGGCTACGAGCAGTACTTC. It specifies CAGTLGYEQYF. The V gene is TRBV28, the J gene TRBJ2-7; D not certain. V shed 11 bases and J shed 3 bases, with 11 bases lying between them. Germline loops: CDR1 MDHEN, CDR2 SYDVKM. The CDR3 spans 11 residues.

This clonotype has ten or more counts. This chain uses TRBV10-3 with TRBJ2-7, with D uncertain. The CDR3 sequence is 12 residues long. The germline CDR1 and CDR2 sequences are ENHRY and SYGVKD. V was shortened by 10 bases and J by 1 base, with 11 bases between the two germline ends. In DNA, the CDR3 is TGTGCCACCACGGCGGAATCCTACGAGCAGTACTTC. Its translation is CATTAESYEQYF.

Remarks on this clonotype: One junction end disagrees with the germline gene, perhaps due to a read error. The chain combines TRBV7-2 with TRBJ1-5; TRBD1 agrees at 7 bases. The germline V gene encodes CDR1 SGHTA and CDR2 FQGNSA. This CDR3 is 16 amino acids long. The CDR3 coding sequence is TGTGCCAGCGGCTTAGGGGACAGCACAGTCAATCAGCCCCAGCATTTT. Translation gives CASGLGDSTVNQPQHF.

The V call is TRBV7-3, the J call TRBJ2-1; unclear D gene. The CDR3 is 13 residues long. Trimming left V 6 bases short and J 10 bases short, with 16 bases between. Germline loops: CDR1 SGHTA, CDR2 FQGTGA. The CDR3 region has the DNA TGTGCCAGCAGGATCGGAAACACCGGGGAGCAGTTCTTC. This encodes CASRIGNTGEQFF.

This clonotype came up many times. The chain has TRBV7-2 and TRBJ2-2, with TRBD2 as a possible D gene (5 bases). Trimming pared 1 base from V and 6 bases from J, leaving 6 bases between. Germline-derived CDR1 and CDR2 are SGHTA and FQGNSA. This CDR3 is 13 amino acids long. The CDR3 bases are TGTGCCAGCAGCTTAGGGAGGCCCGGGGAGCTGTTTTTT. It yields the protein CASSLGRPGELFF. The full variable domain, completed using reference TRBV7-2 and TRBJ2-2, is GAGVSQSPSNKVTEKGKDVELRCDPISGHTALYWYRQSLGQGLEFLIYFQGNSAPDKSGLPSDRFSAERTGGSVSTLTIQRTQQEDSAVYLCASSLGRPGELFFGEGSRLTVL.

With respect to this clonotype: A much larger clone differs by one base, so this may be a read error. This chain joins TRBV3-2 and TRBJ1-4. TRBV3-2 is assigned pseudogene status. The length of the CDR3 is 14 residues. CDR3 DNA: TGTGCCAGCAGCCAATCGACCTTAAAAGAAAACCTGTTTTTT. Residues: CASSQSTLKENLFF.

The rearrangement uses TRBV19 and TRBJ1-5; the D gene is possibly TRBD1 (5 bases). CDR1 LNHDA and CDR2 SQIVND come from the germline V gene (reference sequence). The CDR3 spans 15 residues. Trimming removed 7 bases from V and 4 bases from J, with 17 bases in between. CDR3 coding DNA: TGTGCCAGTACCCATACAGGAGGCGTAAATCAGCCCCAGCATTTT. Translated: CASTHTGGVNQPQHF.

In its sample, this clonotype was seen many times. The chain employs TRBV7-6 and TRBJ2-1, with D hard to call. Germline CDR1 is SGHVS and CDR2 is FNYEAQ. The CDR3 totals 11 residues. V was clipped by 2 bases and J by 9 bases, with 5 bases between them. Here the CDR3 DNA reads TGTGCCAGCAGCTTAATCGGTGAGCAGTTCTTC. It specifies CASSLIGEQFF.

This clonotype was seen many times. This CDR3 is CASSAGQHYSYEQYF. CDR3 bases: TGTGCCAGTAGTGCCGGACAGCACTACTCCTACGAGCAGTACTTC. The chain carries TRBV19 and TRBJ2-7, with a weak D call TRBD1 (6 bases). Germline V gene data show CDR1 as LNHDA and CDR2 as SQIVND (reference sequence). V gave up 5 bases and J gave up 0 bases, with 14 bases separating them. The CDR3 runs to 15 residues.

The sample holds many counts of this clonotype. The chain carries TRBV29-1 and TRBJ2-7; TRBD1 agrees at 8 bases. J lost 0 bases, V lost 4 bases, and 11 bases had no gene match. Looked up from germline, CDR1 is SQVTM and CDR2 is ANQGSEA. The CDR3 is made up of 16 amino acids. CDR3 nucleotides: TGCAGCGTTGGGGGTCAGGGGGCGGCGAGCTCCTACGAGCAGTACTTC. It is translated as CSVGGQGAASSYEQYF.

This clonotype showed up many times. This chain links TRBV24-1 with TRBJ2-1; 8 bases agree with TRBD2. The CDR3 is 12 residues long. V lost 9 bases, J lost 10 bases, and 7 bases stayed unmatched. Per germline, CDR1 KGHDR and CDR2 SFDVKD. CDR3 amino acids: CATSLSGGEQFF. CDR3 nucleotides: TGTGCCACCTCTCTTTCGGGAGGGGAGCAGTTCTTC.

The chain couples TRBV7-6 to TRBJ1-5; D uncertain. Trimming removed 0 bases at V and 9 bases at J, with 9 bases between. The CDR3 is 13 residues long. Germline CDR1 is SGHVS and CDR2 is FNYEAQ. The CDR3 is CASSLATMGPQHF. CDR3 sequence (DNA): TGTGCCAGCAGCTTAGCGACTATGGGGCCCCAGCATTTT.

This clonotype has a count of ten or more. The J gene is TRBJ1-2, the V gene TRBV29-1; D is perhaps TRBD1 (5 bases). Per germline, CDR1 SQVTM and CDR2 ANQGSEA. V lost 4 bases and J lost 4, with 10 bases in between. CDR3 length: 12 residues. The CDR3 bases are TGCAGCGTTGGACAGAGCCGCTATGGCTACACCTTC. Protein: CSVGQSRYGYTF.

Of note for this clonotype: At one of its ends the junction is not consistent with the germline gene, which may arise from a read error. The rearrangement uses TRBV4-3 and TRBJ2-5; D is unclear. Germline-derived CDR1 and CDR2 are LGHNA and YSLEER. The CDR3 runs 14 residues. Here the CDR3 DNA reads TGCGCCAGCAGCCCCGGACCAGCCCAAGGGACCCAGTACTTC. It translates to CASSPGPAQGTQYF.

This clonotype was recorded many times. V is TRBV12-3 or TRBV12-4 and J is TRBJ2-5; D not resolved. The CDR3 is made up of 13 amino acids. V was trimmed by 3 bases and J by 2 bases, leaving 7 bases between them. The CDR3 DNA sequence: TGTGCCAGCAGTTTTCAGATTCAAGAGACCCAGTACTTC. It encodes CASSFQIQETQYF.

Only a few counts were recorded for this clonotype. Mismatch with germline at one junction end may stem from a read error. The rearrangement uses TRBV6-5 and TRBJ1-2; 10 nucleotides match TRBD1. Germline lookup yields CDR1 MNHEY and CDR2 SVGAGI. The CDR3 covers 16 residues. CDR3 region: CASSHSWTGGSYGYTF. Written as DNA, the CDR3 is TGTGCCAGCAGTCACTCGTGGACAGGGGGTAGCTATGGCTACACCTTC.

This chain links TRBV20-1 with TRBJ2-1; 12 bases are a match to TRBD2. This CDR3 has 15 residues. CDR1 and CDR2 from the germline V gene are DFQATT and SNEGSKA (reference sequence). The junction had 9 bases not matched to a gene; V was cut back by 3 bases and J by 9 bases. CDR3 nucleotides: TGCAGTGCTAGTCAGGGGCTAGCGGGAGGGGGTGAGCAGTTCTTC. It translates to CSASQGLAGGGEQFF.

This clonotype was counted ten times or more. The junction departs from germline at one end; a sequencing error may be responsible. This chain connects TRBV12-3 or TRBV12-4 to TRBJ2-3; possibly TRBD2 for D (6 bases). This CDR3 region has 15 residues. CDR3 region: CASTLGTASTDTQYF. CDR3 nucleotide sequence: TGTGCCAGCACTTTAGGGACTGCTAGCACAGATACGCAGTATTTT.